The rows below give T cell receptor beta chains drawn from one sample of a study of human T cells and chemical hapten exposure. MiXCR, applied by TCRdb to the RACE reads, yields one record per CDR3 protein. The sample has about 120,000 distinct CDR3 sequences; less than 15% are singletons. The sample consisted of whole blood, taken in connection with sensitization to the hapten diphenylcyclopropenone (DPC). Every receptor here comes from a young woman with alopecia areata. Some clones in this sample may be carry-over from other donors' samples. CDR3s include the opening cysteine and the closing phenylalanine or tryptophan. D genes are given only for firm matches. Clone size is given for some rows only: seen once, a few or many times, or a class if the clone is expanded.

CDR3nt	CDR3aa	abundance	d_gene	v_gene	j_gene
TGTGCCAGCAGGAAGGCTCCAGATACGCAGTATTTT	CASRKAPDTQYF	.	.	TRBV28	TRBJ2-3
TGTGCCAGCAGTTCCCGGGGCAATTCACCCCTCCACTTT	CASSSRGNSPLHF	.	.	TRBV28	TRBJ1-6
TGTGCCAGCAGCGAACAGGGAGGGAGCAATGAGCAGTTCTTC	CASSEQGGSNEQFF	.	.	TRBV6-1	TRBJ2-1
TGTGCCAGCGAGATCCGGGCAGGGAGGAACACCGGGGAGCTGTTTTTT	CASEIRAGRNTGELFF	.	.	TRBV6-2/TRBV6-3	TRBJ2-2
TGTGCCAGCAGGCTCACTAGCGGGGGGTTTAATGAGCAGTTCTTC	CASRLTSGGFNEQFF	few	TRBD2	TRBV7-2	TRBJ2-1
TGCAGTGCTAGAGGCCGGCGGGGGGACTACGAGCAGTACTTC	CSARGRRGDYEQYF	.	TRBD2	TRBV20-1	TRBJ2-7
TGTGCCAGCAGCCGGGACACCTCAACTAATGAAAAACTGTTTTTT	CASSRDTSTNEKLFF	.	.	TRBV7-9	TRBJ1-4
TGTGCCAGCACCCCCTGGGGGGCCTTCACAGATACGCAGTATTTT	CASTPWGAFTDTQYF	.	.	TRBV6-1	TRBJ2-3
TGTGCCAGCAGCTTAGAGGTGGTTGACGGGGAGCAGTACTTC	CASSLEVVDGEQYF	few	.	TRBV7-6	TRBJ2-7
TGTGCCAGCTCATCTTCAGGGGGCAGGACTGAAGCTTTCTTT	CASSSSGGRTEAFF	many	TRBD1	TRBV18	TRBJ1-1
TGTGCCAGCAGCTTCGGACTAGCGGGGGGCGGAGACGAGCAGTACTTC	CASSFGLAGGGDEQYF	few	TRBD2	TRBV7-9	TRBJ2-7
TGTGCCAGCAGTGACATTGGTGGGCCCAAGGCGACACCCCTCCACTTT	CASSDIGGPKATPLHF	few	.	TRBV2	TRBJ1-6
TGTGCCAGCAGCCAAAGGGCGGGCAGGGCGAACTATGGCTACACCTTC	CASSQRAGRANYGYTF	.	.	TRBV3-1	TRBJ1-2
TGTGCCAGCAGCCCCTCGTCCCCAAACCTGGCACCCCTCCACTTT	CASSPSSPNLAPLHF	few	.	TRBV11-2	TRBJ1-6
TGTGCCAGCTCACGGATGACAGGCTTTACCACAGATACGCAGTATTTT	CASSRMTGFTTDTQYF	few	.	TRBV18	TRBJ2-3
TGCAGTGCTCCACCACTAGCGGGGTCCACAGATACGCAGTATTTT	CSAPPLAGSTDTQYF	.	TRBD2	TRBV20-1	TRBJ2-3
TGTGCCAGCAGTGCATTGACAGGACCCTACGAGCAGTACTTC	CASSALTGPYEQYF	many	.	TRBV6-1	TRBJ2-7
TGCAGTGCTAGTGGATTTTTGGATACGCAGTATTTT	CSASGFLDTQYF	many	.	TRBV20-1	TRBJ2-3
TGTGCCACTCGGACAGGAGCGAGGTCACCCCTCCACTTT	CATRTGARSPLHF	few	TRBD1	TRBV7-9	TRBJ1-6
TGTGCCAGCAGTGCCGGGACAGGCACGATCACAGATACGCAGTATTTT	CASSAGTGTITDTQYF	few	TRBD1	TRBV2	TRBJ2-3
TGTGCCAGCAGCTCGCGGGGGGGCCGATTTGACGAGCAGTACTTC	CASSSRGGRFDEQYF	few	TRBD2	TRBV13	TRBJ2-7
TGCGCCAGCAGCCCCGGCCCCTCGGGGGTCTATGGCTACACCTTC	CASSPGPSGVYGYTF	few	.	TRBV4-3	TRBJ1-2
TGTGCCAGCAGCTCTGAAACAGGAGCCTACGAGCAGTACTTC	CASSSETGAYEQYF	few	.	TRBV11-1	TRBJ2-7
TGTGCCACCAGTGGCTTAACAGGGAAAGATACGCAGTATTTT	CATSGLTGKDTQYF	.	.	TRBV24-1	TRBJ2-3
TGTGCCAGCAGCTCCCCGGGAAACGGGGAGACCCAGTACTTC	CASSSPGNGETQYF	many	.	TRBV7-3	TRBJ2-5
TGTGCCAGCACCGGGGGGCAATCAAGTGAAAAACTGTTTTTT	CASTGGQSSEKLFF	many	.	TRBV6-5	TRBJ1-4
TGTGCCAGCAGCTTAGACGGCAGGATGAACACTGAAGCTTTCTTT	CASSLDGRMNTEAFF	.	.	TRBV7-6	TRBJ1-1
TGTGCCAGCAGCCCCCGGGCCCGACCGAACACCGGGGAGCTGTTTTTT	CASSPRARPNTGELFF	few	.	TRBV3-1	TRBJ2-2
TGTGCCAGCAGCTTAGGAGCAGGCGCCAACTATGGCTACACCTTC	CASSLGAGANYGYTF	few	.	TRBV11-2	TRBJ1-2
TGTGCCAGCAGTCCGGACGGAGGTTATGCAACTAATGAAAAACTGTTTTTT	CASSPDGGYATNEKLFF	.	.	TRBV6-5	TRBJ1-4
TGTGCCAGCAGGTCGACAGGGGGTCTCCTTAACTATGGCTACACCTTC	CASRSTGGLLNYGYTF	few	TRBD1	TRBV28	TRBJ1-2
TGTGCCAGCAGCTTAGCGAGTGGCACCGGGGAGCTGTTTTTT	CASSLASGTGELFF	few	.	TRBV7-9	TRBJ2-2
TGCAGTGCTATCCCCGGGGGAAGCCCCTATGGCTACACCTTC	CSAIPGGSPYGYTF	many	.	TRBV20-1	TRBJ1-2
TGTGCCAGCAGTTTTTCCCGGAACTATGGCTACACCTTC	CASSFSRNYGYTF	many	.	TRBV28	TRBJ1-2
TGTGCCAGCAGCATTCGACTAGCGGGGCCTATCACTGAAGCTTTCTTT	CASSIRLAGPITEAFF	few	.	TRBV13	TRBJ1-1
TGTGCCTGCGATGCTGGGGACAGGCGATACTATGGCTACACCTTC	CACDAGDRRYYGYTF	.	TRBD1	TRBV30	TRBJ1-2
TGTGCCAGCAGCCTCACGGACAGGGCGGGCACTGAAGCTTTCTTT	CASSLTDRAGTEAFF	.	TRBD1	TRBV5-6	TRBJ1-1
TGTGCCAGCAGCCAAGACCCGGGACCTAGTTACGAGCAGTACTTC	CASSQDPGPSYEQYF	few	.	TRBV7-2	TRBJ2-7
TGTGCCAGCAGTTCTAGCGGGGGGCCCGCAGATACGCAGTATTTT	CASSSSGGPADTQYF	many	TRBD2	TRBV6-2/TRBV6-3	TRBJ2-3
TGTGCCAGCAGCGTTCAAGCGGGGGGCTACGAGCAGTACTTC	CASSVQAGGYEQYF	.	TRBD2	TRBV6-5	TRBJ2-7
TGTGCCAGCAGTTTCCGGGGGAAAGAGACCCAGTACTTC	CASSFRGKETQYF	many	.	TRBV12-3/TRBV12-4	TRBJ2-5
TGCAGCCAGAGGCCTTGGACTAGCGGAATGCAAGAGACCCAGTACTTC	CSQRPWTSGMQETQYF	.	TRBD2	TRBV20-1	TRBJ2-5
TGCGCCAGCAGCCAAGATACAGAACAAGAGACCCAGTACTTC	CASSQDTEQETQYF	few	.	TRBV4-3	TRBJ2-5
TGTGCCAGCAGCTTAGCCTCCGGGACATCTTCCTACGAGCAGTACTTC	CASSLASGTSSYEQYF	few	.	TRBV7-9	TRBJ2-7
TGCAGTGCCCGGGAGCGGGGCCTTTTCTACGAGCAGTACTTC	CSARERGLFYEQYF	.	TRBD2	TRBV20-1	TRBJ2-7
TGTGCCAGCAGTCACGGGACGGGGAATTCACCCCTCCACTTT	CASSHGTGNSPLHF	.	.	TRBV12-3/TRBV12-4	TRBJ1-6
TGCAGCGTTGACGGGTTGACAGGGGAGCTGTTTTTT	CSVDGLTGELFF	.	.	TRBV29-1	TRBJ2-2
TGCGCCAGCAGCCAAGAAACGGGGGGCTCCTACGAGCAGTACTTC	CASSQETGGSYEQYF	.	TRBD2	TRBV4-3	TRBJ2-7
TGTGCCAGCAGTTACCTGGGGGAAGAGACCCAGTACTTC	CASSYLGEETQYF	.	.	TRBV6-5	TRBJ2-5
TGTGCCAGCAGCTCTGACATCCAGGGGAGCTACAATGAGCAGTTCTTC	CASSSDIQGSYNEQFF	few	.	TRBV7-9	TRBJ2-1
TGCGCCAGCAGCCGCGCTCCCTCCGGGACAGGAAATTATGGCTACACCTTC	CASSRAPSGTGNYGYTF	many	TRBD1	TRBV4-3	TRBJ1-2
TGCAGTGCCCATCGTGGACAGTCCTACGAGCAGTACTTC	CSAHRGQSYEQYF	.	.	TRBV20-1	TRBJ2-7
TGCAGTGCACCACGGACTAGCGGGGGAGCAAAAAACATTCAGTACTTC	CSAPRTSGGAKNIQYF	.	TRBD2	TRBV20-1	TRBJ2-4
TGTGCCAGCTCAAATCAGGGGGCGAAGACCACCGGGGAGCTGTTTTTT	CASSNQGAKTTGELFF	many	TRBD1	TRBV18	TRBJ2-2
TGTGCCAGCAGTTCACGGACAGGGGGAGGTCCCCAGCATTTT	CASSSRTGGGPQHF	.	TRBD1	TRBV6-5	TRBJ1-5
TGTGCCAGCAGCCAAGATCTCCAGATCAATCAGCCCCAGCATTTT	CASSQDLQINQPQHF	many	.	TRBV3-1	TRBJ1-5
TGCAGTGCTGTCTACGACCGCTTTTCTGGAAACACCATATATTTT	CSAVYDRFSGNTIYF	few	.	TRBV20-1	TRBJ1-3
TGCAGTGCTAGAGCCTCGGCGAACACTGAAGCTTTCTTT	CSARASANTEAFF	.	.	TRBV20-1	TRBJ1-1
TGTGCCAGCAGTTACGGGGCAGGAGCCATCTACGAGCAGTACTTC	CASSYGAGAIYEQYF	.	.	TRBV6-2/TRBV6-3	TRBJ2-7